Below are 32 T cell receptor beta chains sequenced from a single sample in a study of cytomegalovirus exposure and HLA in healthy donors. The study ran its PCR with 60 Vbeta and 13 Jbeta primers. Sequencing used immunoSEQ multiplex PCR; TCRdb keeps in-frame clones, though not all of them. The listing contains 80,000 to 100,000 clones. The material sequenced was PBMCs. Source of these receptors: a man in his fifties in good health and CMV-seropositive.

The CDR3 spells CASSVASGGFYNEQFF. Written as DNA, the CDR3 is TGTGCCAGCAGCGTAGCTAGCGGGGGTTTTTACAATGAGCAGTTCTTC. The chain is built from TRBV9 and TRBJ2-1; 10 positions match TRBD2. The CDR3 is 16 residues long. Germline V lookup: CDR1 SGDLS, CDR2 YYNGEE. Unmatched junction bases numbered 4, after V lost 0 bases and J lost 4 bases.

The rearrangement joins TRBV9 to TRBJ2-7; D remains ambiguous. Germline CDR1 SGDLS, CDR2 YYNGEE. The CDR3 runs to 13 residues. Trimming removed 0 bases from V and 7 bases from J, with 11 bases in between. The CDR3: CASSVEVTREQYV. The CDR3 DNA follows: TGTGCCAGCAGCGTAGAAGTCACTCGGGAGCAGTACGTC.

The chain combines TRBV27 with TRBJ2-1; tentative D call: TRBD1 (6 bases). V was pared by 5 bases and J by 8 bases, with 16 bases between. The CDR3 runs 14 residues. The germline V gene has CDR1 MNHEY and CDR2 SMNVEV (reference sequence). CDR3 DNA sequence: TGTGCCAGCAGTCTCCGCGCGAGGGGGTATGAGCAGTTCTTC. Translated, it gives CASSLRARGYEQFF.

This chain joins TRBV5-6 and TRBJ2-2, with 11 bases identical to TRBD2. The CDR3 is 15 residues long. Trimming took 5 bases from V and 3 from J; bases not matched to a gene: 3. From germline, CDR1 is SGHDT and CDR2 YYEEEE. DNA of the CDR3: TGTGCCAGCAGTTCGACTAGCGGGGACACCGGGGAGCTGTTTTTT. As protein: CASSSTSGDTGELFF.

The chain has TRBV7-9 and TRBJ1-1; no firm D call. V dropped 3 bases and J dropped 0 bases, with 11 bases sitting between them. This CDR3 comprises 15 residues. Per the germline V gene, CDR1 is SEHNR and CDR2 is FQNEAQ (reference sequence). CDR3 protein: CASSFGMIMNTEAFF. The DNA of the CDR3 is TGTGCCAGCAGCTTTGGCATGATTATGAACACTGAAGCTTTCTTT.

The V call is TRBV18, the J call TRBJ2-3, with D uncertain. Trimming removed 3 bases at V and 4 bases at J, with 14 bases between. Germline-derived CDR1 and CDR2 are KGHSH and LQKENI. The CDR3 runs 15 residues. The CDR3 sequence is CASSPILTGPDTQYF. The CDR3 DNA reads TGTGCCAGCTCACCCATACTAACGGGTCCAGATACGCAGTATTTT.

The genes are TRBV5-4 and TRBJ1-3, with 9 bases lining up with TRBD1. This CDR3 spans 15 amino acids. The trim removed 0 bases at V and 2 bases at J, leaving 0 bases unmatched. The germline gives CDR1 SGHNT, CDR2 YYREEE (reference sequence). CDR3 region: CASSLGTGAGNTIYF. CDR3 nucleotide sequence: TGTGCCAGCAGCTTGGGGACAGGGGCTGGAAACACCATATATTTT.

This chain links TRBV11-2 with TRBJ1-2; 7 bases are a match to TRBD1. The CDR3 is made up of 17 amino acids. After removal of 0 bases from V and 8 bases from J, the junction contained 15 bases not matched to a gene. CDR1 is SGHAT and CDR2 is FQNNGV in the germline V gene. This CDR3 reads CASSLDPSGTLTGGYTF. The CDR3 DNA reads TGTGCCAGCAGCTTAGATCCTTCCGGGACCCTGACAGGGGGCTACACCTTC.

This chain uses TRBV27 with TRBJ1-5; TRBD1 agrees at 8 bases. After removal of 7 bases from V and 5 bases from J, the junction contained 7 bases not matched to a gene. The CDR3 has 14 residues. The germline V gene encodes CDR1 MNHEY and CDR2 SMNVEV (reference sequence). The CDR3 DNA reads as TGTGCCAGCAATAAACAGGGGGTTGATCAGCCCCAGCATTTT. Amino acid sequence: CASNKQGVDQPQHF.

This rearrangement joins TRBV9 to TRBJ2-2; D unresolved. V lost 2 bases and J lost 1, with 6 bases in between. Germline V gene sequence: CDR1 SGDLS, CDR2 YYNGEE. This CDR3 region has 14 residues. The CDR3 loop reads CASSVRENTGELFF. The CDR3 DNA sequence: TGTGCCAGCAGCGTGCGAGAGAACACCGGGGAGCTGTTTTTT.

The chain couples TRBV30 to TRBJ1-1; a possible D gene is TRBD1 (6 bases). The CDR3 has 13 residues. From germline, CDR1 is GTSNPN and CDR2 SVGIG (reference sequence). V was cut by 1 base and J by 10 bases, with 16 bases left in between. The DNA for the CDR3 is TGTGCCTGGAGTGGGACCGGGGACAAGGGAGCTTTCTTT. Translated, it gives CAWSGTGDKGAFF.

The rearrangement joins TRBV19 to TRBJ1-2, with 7 bases lining up with TRBD1. This CDR3 is built from 13 residues. The germline V gene has CDR1 LNHDA and CDR2 SQIVND (reference sequence). The V gene end was trimmed by 7 bases and the J gene end by 7 bases; junction bases not matched to a gene: 9. The CDR3 sequence: CASTVTGERGYTF. The CDR3 nucleotides read TGTGCCAGTACCGTAACAGGGGAGCGTGGCTACACCTTC.

The chain uses TRBV6-5 and TRBJ2-2; D not resolved. The CDR3 is 14 amino acids. Germline-derived CDR1 and CDR2 are MNHEY and SVGAGI. Between the trimmed V and J ends, which lost 6 bases and 2 bases, there was a span of 10 bases. The CDR3 DNA follows: TGTGCCAGCAGCCGCTACTCAAACACCGGGGAGCTGTTTTTT. This encodes CASSRYSNTGELFF.

V and J are TRBV29-1 and TRBJ2-1; 8 bases align to TRBD2. The germline gives CDR1 SQVTM, CDR2 ANQGSEA. Trimming removed 1 base from V and 0 bases from J; junction bases left unmatched: 14. This CDR3 has 19 residues. This CDR3 reads CSVEGLAGLDKSSYNEQFF. The CDR3 nucleotides read TGCAGCGTTGAAGGGTTAGCGGGGTTAGATAAAAGCTCCTACAATGAGCAGTTCTTC.

The chain employs TRBV2 and TRBJ2-3, with D perhaps matching TRBD2 (6 bases). Trimming took off 2 bases at V and 4 bases at J, with 13 bases between the two ends. CDR3 size: 15 residues. Germline V gene sequence: CDR1 SNHLY, CDR2 FYNNEI. The CDR3 DNA is TGTGCCAGCAGTGAATCGGGGGTGCGCGCAGATACGCAGTATTTT. Translated, it gives CASSESGVRADTQYF.

The chain is built from TRBV19 and TRBJ1-1; TRBD1 aligns across 7 bases. The V gene end was trimmed by 6 bases and the J gene end by 5 bases; junction bases not matched to a gene: 6. The length of the CDR3 is 13 residues. The germline V gene has CDR1 LNHDA and CDR2 SQIVND (reference sequence). This CDR3 is CASRDRQRTEAFF. In DNA, the CDR3 is TGTGCCAGTAGGGACAGGCAAAGGACTGAAGCTTTCTTT. Supplemented by reference TRBV19 and TRBJ1-1, the full variable domain reads DGGITQSPKYLFRKEGQNVTLSCEQNLNHDAMYWYRQDPGQGLRLIYYSQIVNDFQKGDIAEGYSVSREKKESFPLTVTSAQKNPTAFYLCASRDRQRTEAFFGQGTRLTVV.

The V gene is TRBV28, the J gene TRBJ1-5; D is uncertain. The length of the CDR3 is 12 residues. Germline-derived CDR1 and CDR2 are MDHEN and SYDVKM. The germline V and J ends were trimmed by 8 bases and 4 bases, with 9 bases remaining between them. CDR3 region: CASRETNQPQHF. For the CDR3, the DNA is TGTGCCAGCCGAGAGACAAATCAGCCCCAGCATTTT.

The rearrangement links TRBV30 to TRBJ1-5; D gene ambiguous. This CDR3 has 16 amino acids. V lost 0 bases to trimming and J lost 0 bases, with 12 bases between them. Germline-derived CDR1 and CDR2 are GTSNPN and SVGIG (reference sequence). In DNA form, the CDR3 reads TGTGCCTGGAGTGTTTCGGGGATCTATAGCAATCAGCCCCAGCATTTT. It yields the protein CAWSVSGIYSNQPQHF.

V gene TRBV7-2 combines with J gene TRBJ2-2; no clear D. CDR1 is SGHTA, CDR2 FQGNSA, per germline. Trimming removed 7 bases from V and 5 bases from J, with 11 bases in between. The CDR3 is 13 amino acids. The CDR3 DNA follows: TGTGCCAGCAACGCGAATCCTACCGGGGAGCTGTTTTTT. This sequence encodes CASNANPTGELFF.

J is TRBJ2-1 and V is TRBV4-3; maybe TRBD2 (6 bases). V gave up 1 base and J gave up 4 bases, with 20 bases separating them. CDR3 size: 18 residues. In germline, CDR1 is LGHNA, CDR2 YSLEER. CDR3 nucleotide sequence: TGCGCCAGCAGCCAAGGGAAGCGGGTGTACGTATGGTACAATGAGCAGTTCTTC. Translation: CASSQGKRVYVWYNEQFF.

This chain links TRBV9 with TRBJ1-2; 7 nucleotides align to TRBD1. V lost 1 base and J lost 6; bases outside the gene matches: 3. Germline V gene data show CDR1 as SGDLS and CDR2 as YYNGEE. The CDR3 length is 13 residues. The chain's CDR3 is CASSVQGDDGYTF. The CDR3 DNA is TGTGCCAGCAGCGTACAGGGGGACGATGGCTACACCTTC.

The chain couples TRBV5-1 to TRBJ2-7; maybe TRBD1 (5 bases). The CDR3 runs to 15 residues. Trimming took 0 bases from V and 0 from J, leaving 10 bases between them. Per the germline V gene, CDR1 is SGHRS and CDR2 is YFSETQ. CDR3 DNA sequence: TGCGCCAGCAGCTTGGGCAGGGTCGGCTCCTACGAGCAGTACTTC. It translates to CASSLGRVGSYEQYF. Combining the CDR3 with reference TRBV5-1 and TRBJ2-7 gives the whole variable domain KAGVTQTPRYLIKTRGQQVTLSCSPISGHRSVSWYQQTPGQGLQFLFEYFSETQRNKGNFPGRFSGRQFSNSRSEMNVSTLELGDSALYLCASSLGRVGSYEQYFGPGTRLTVT.

CDR3 DNA sequence: TGTGCCAGCAGCTTAGTCGGTTTTACAGATACGCAGTATTTT. Amino acid sequence: CASSLVGFTDTQYF. This rearrangement joins TRBV13 to TRBJ2-3; unclear D gene. Trimming removed 1 base from V and 3 bases from J, with 8 bases in between. The germline V gene encodes CDR1 PRHDT and CDR2 FYEKMQ (reference sequence). The CDR3 totals 14 residues. The variable domain in full, with the rest retrieved from reference TRBV13 and TRBJ2-3, is AAGVIQSPRHLIKEKRETATLKCYPIPRHDTVYWYQQGPGQDPQFLISFYEKMQSDKGSIPDRFSAQQFSDYHSELNMSSLELGDSALYFCASSLVGFTDTQYFGPGTRLTVL.

The V gene is TRBV7-9, the J gene TRBJ2-1; 9 nucleotides match TRBD1. The CDR3 length is 15 residues. Per the germline V gene, CDR1 is SEHNR and CDR2 is FQNEAQ (reference sequence). The V segment lost 5 bases and the J segment 5 bases; nucleotides outside the gene matches: 7. In DNA form, the CDR3 reads TGTGCCAGCAGCACGGGACAGGGTCTCGACAATGAGCAGTTCTTC. Its translation is CASSTGQGLDNEQFF.

V and J are TRBV11-3 and TRBJ1-2; D is perhaps TRBD1 (6 bases). This CDR3 is 13 amino acids long. Germline lookup yields CDR1 SGHNT and CDR2 YENEEA. Trimming took off 4 bases at V and 8 bases at J, with 14 bases between the two ends. The CDR3 bases are TGTGCCAGCAGCTCCGGGCCCCAGGGGGGCTACACCTTC. Encoded protein: CASSSGPQGGYTF.

The rearrangement uses TRBV7-9 and TRBJ1-1; D remains ambiguous. Trimming took off 5 bases at V and 5 bases at J, with 9 bases between the two ends. Per the germline V gene, CDR1 is SEHNR and CDR2 is FQNEAQ (reference sequence). The CDR3 has 12 residues. The DNA for the CDR3 is TGTGCCAGCAGCCACGAGGCTACTGAAGCTTTCTTT. Protein: CASSHEATEAFF.

The rearrangement links TRBV5-8 to TRBJ2-1, with 8 bases fitting TRBD2. CDR3 length: 15 amino acids. Germline assignment: CDR1 SGHTS and CDR2 YDEGEE. Unmatched junction bases numbered 7, after V lost 2 bases and J lost 6 bases. The CDR3 reads CASSLGTRVGNEQFF. CDR3 nucleotides: TGTGCCAGCAGCTTAGGGACTAGGGTGGGCAATGAGCAGTTCTTC.

The chain combines TRBV7-8 with TRBJ1-2, with no clear D. The germline V and J ends were trimmed by 4 bases and 5 bases, with 23 bases remaining between them. CDR1 SGHVS and CDR2 FQNEAQ come from the germline V gene. The CDR3 runs to 17 residues. The CDR3 region is CASSSLSWQAGDYGYTF. In DNA form, the CDR3 reads TGTGCCAGCAGCTCCCTCTCGTGGCAGGCGGGTGATTATGGCTACACCTTC.

This sequence joins TRBV7-9 and TRBJ2-2, with D unresolved. V was trimmed by 3 bases and J by 6 bases, leaving 11 bases between them. There are 14 residues in the CDR3. Germline V CDR1 and CDR2: SEHNR, FQNEAQ (reference sequence). CDR3 loop: CASSFLVVPGELFF. In DNA form, the CDR3 reads TGTGCCAGCAGCTTCCTAGTGGTACCCGGGGAGCTGTTTTTT.

The V gene is TRBV19, the J gene TRBJ1-5; D perhaps matches TRBD1 (6 bases). CDR1 LNHDA and CDR2 SQIVND come from the germline V gene (reference sequence). The CDR3 sequence is 13 residues long. V gave up 6 bases and J gave up 7 bases, with 13 bases separating them. The CDR3 DNA is TGTGCCAGTAGGTTTCCAGGGGACCAGCCCCAGCATTTT. It codes for CASRFPGDQPQHF.

The chain couples TRBV7-9 to TRBJ1-1, with D maybe TRBD1 (6 bases). The CDR3 is 15 residues long. V was cut by 5 bases and J by 3 bases, with 16 bases left in between. From germline, CDR1 is SEHNR and CDR2 FQNEAQ (reference sequence). The CDR3 reads CASSPPGTTDTEAFF. As DNA, the CDR3 is TGTGCCAGCAGCCCCCCCGGGACAACGGACACTGAAGCTTTCTTT.

The gene calls are TRBV6-5 and TRBJ1-1, with D perhaps TRBD1 (6 bases). The ends were cut back, 4 bases at V and 12 bases at J, with 12 bases in the middle. The CDR3 runs 11 residues. Germline-derived CDR1 and CDR2 are MNHEY and SVGAGI. The CDR3 reads CASSSGQRTFF. As DNA, the CDR3 is TGTGCCAGCAGTTCCGGACAGAGGACTTTCTTT.